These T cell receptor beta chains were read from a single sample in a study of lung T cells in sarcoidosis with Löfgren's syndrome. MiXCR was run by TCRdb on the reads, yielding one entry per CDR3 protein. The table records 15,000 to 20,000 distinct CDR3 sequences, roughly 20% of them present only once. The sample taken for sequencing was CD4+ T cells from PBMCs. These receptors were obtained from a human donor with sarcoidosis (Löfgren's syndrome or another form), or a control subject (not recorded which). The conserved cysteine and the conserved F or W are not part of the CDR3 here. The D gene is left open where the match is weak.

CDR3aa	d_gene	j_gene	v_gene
AGSTTRPSETQC	NA	TRBJ2-5	TRBV27
ASSNPGGPNEQY	NA	TRBJ2-7	TRBV28
ASSFKQGATEAF	NA	TRBJ1-1	TRBV7-9
ASSLEGGPVQETQY	NA	TRBJ2-5	TRBV11-2
ASSLLAVVTDTQY	NA	TRBJ2-3	TRBV7-2
ASRGGQPPYGYT	NA	TRBJ1-2	TRBV2
ATSDTRKAYNEQF	NA	TRBJ2-1	TRBV24-1
ASRGRPEAF	NA	TRBJ1-1	TRBV28
ASSTEFPSSGANVLT	NA	TRBJ2-6	TRBV19
ASSELTPITLH	NA	TRBJ1-6	TRBV2
ASSLVSGGNQPQH	NA	TRBJ1-5	TRBV5-1
AYQGDLNEKLF	NA	TRBJ1-4	TRBV30
ASTTAGVEQY	NA	TRBJ2-7	TRBV28
ASSNDPIYEQY	NA	TRBJ2-7	TRBV3-1
ASSPTGTSGNTIY	NA	TRBJ1-3	TRBV5-4
VSSNWTGHGELF	TRBD1	TRBJ2-2	TRBV6-1
ATLVRDRGFTEAF	TRBD1	TRBJ1-1	TRBV19
SAWTDSNQPQH	NA	TRBJ1-5	TRBV20-1
ASSGYEAL	NA	TRBJ1-1	TRBV28
ATSIDRTRNTEAF	NA	TRBJ1-1	TRBV15
ASSLIAVGGTSTDTQY	TRBD2	TRBJ2-3	TRBV7-8
ASRLGVAEETQY	NA	TRBJ2-5	TRBV7-6
ASSLAQLALSYNEQF	NA	TRBJ2-1	TRBV7-9
ASSLDPGQGSNSPLH	NA	TRBJ1-6	TRBV5-4
ASSYSVGSSGNTIY	NA	TRBJ1-3	TRBV28
ATSRTPGLAGTGELF	TRBD2	TRBJ2-2	TRBV15
ASSLYSQPSYEQY	NA	TRBJ2-7	TRBV11-2
ASSLVYSHEQY	NA	TRBJ2-7	TRBV11-2
ASSPRGSDTQY	NA	TRBJ2-3	TRBV18
ASSRKPGQGNTEAF	TRBD1	TRBJ1-1	TRBV5-1
AGSNPGSPSTDTRY	NA	TRBJ2-3	TRBV6-5
ASSLFLGDTEAF	NA	TRBJ1-1	TRBV5-5
ASSRGLAGANEQF	TRBD2	TRBJ2-1	TRBV18
ASSLIGRGQGQYNEQF	TRBD1	TRBJ2-1	TRBV11-3
ASSQDNSYNEQF	NA	TRBJ2-1	TRBV4-2
ASSYNPLGDRTNYGYT	TRBD1	TRBJ1-2	TRBV6-1
ASSPSGGRQETQY	TRBD2	TRBJ2-5	TRBV19
STPSFGGQPRETQY	NA	TRBJ2-5	TRBV20-1
ASSQDLSRDRANVNTEAF	TRBD1	TRBJ1-1	TRBV4-2
ASSVARGYGYT	TRBD1	TRBJ1-2	TRBV2
ATSEGGTKIYEQY	NA	TRBJ2-7	TRBV24-1
ASREREQY	NA	TRBJ2-7	TRBV27
SAGTAPYNEQF	TRBD1	TRBJ2-1	TRBV20-1
AITSEGSSGDTQY	NA	TRBJ2-3	TRBV10-3
ASSTGLAGADTQY	TRBD2	TRBJ2-3	TRBV5-8
ASSPGGTSYEQY	TRBD1	TRBJ2-7	TRBV28
ASSWTSGGPRTDTQY	TRBD2	TRBJ2-3	TRBV5-1
ASSQDRYLIKPQH	NA	TRBJ1-5	TRBV6-1
AGRPGQWIFVYEQY	NA	TRBJ2-7	TRBV6-1
AWSLAGGQGIDTRC	TRBD2	TRBJ2-3	TRBV30